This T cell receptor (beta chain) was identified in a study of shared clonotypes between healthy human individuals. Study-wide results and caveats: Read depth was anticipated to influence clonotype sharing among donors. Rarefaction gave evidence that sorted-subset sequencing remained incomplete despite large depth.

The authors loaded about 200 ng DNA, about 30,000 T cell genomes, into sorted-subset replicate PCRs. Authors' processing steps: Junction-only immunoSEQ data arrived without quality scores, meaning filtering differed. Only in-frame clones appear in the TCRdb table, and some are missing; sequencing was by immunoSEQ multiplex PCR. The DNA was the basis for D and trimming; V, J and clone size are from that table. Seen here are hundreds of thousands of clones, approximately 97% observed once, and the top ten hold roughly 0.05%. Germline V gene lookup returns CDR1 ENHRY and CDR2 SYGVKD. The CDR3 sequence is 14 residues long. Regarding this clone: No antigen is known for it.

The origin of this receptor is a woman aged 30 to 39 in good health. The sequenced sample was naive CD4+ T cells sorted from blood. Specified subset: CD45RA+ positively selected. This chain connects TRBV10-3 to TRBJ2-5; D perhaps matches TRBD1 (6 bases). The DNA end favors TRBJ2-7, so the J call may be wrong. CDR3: CAISLDSPPYEQYF. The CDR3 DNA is TGTGCCATCAGTTTGGACAGCCCCCCCTACGAGCAGTACTTC.